Below are 21 T cell receptor beta chains sequenced from a single sample in a study of cytomegalovirus exposure and HLA in healthy donors listed by TCRdb under 2017. The library was generated by the immunoSEQ multiplex PCR assay. The multiplex PCR relied on a mix of 60 forward primers for TCR Vbeta segments and 13 reverse primers for TCR Jbeta segments. TCRdb took over this immuneACCESS table, retaining in-frame rearrangements with V and J assigned. Such tables are incomplete; in checked studies, under half of the missing clones stem from an unresolved V gene, and the remainder is unexplained. The sample contains 150,000 to 200,000 clones, approximately 79% of them found a single time. Jointly, the top ten make up around 0.97% of the sample. Specimen: PBMCs. These receptors all stem from a woman between 50 and 59 years old in good health and CMV-seropositive.

This clone was counted once. V and J are TRBV11-2 and TRBJ2-7, with 10 bases fitting TRBD2. V dropped 2 bases and J dropped 3; count of bases not matched to a gene: 7. There are 16 residues in the CDR3. The germline V gene has CDR1 SGHAT and CDR2 FQNNGV. In nucleotides, the CDR3 is TGTGCCAGCAGCTTAAGGGTAGCGGGAGGCTTCTACGAGCAGTACTTC. It yields the protein CASSLRVAGGFYEQYF.

The rearrangement uses TRBV10-3 and TRBJ1-1; TRBD1 aligns across 9 bases. The CDR3 is 15 residues long. Germline-derived CDR1 and CDR2 are ENHRY and SYGVKD. J was trimmed by 6 bases and V by 3 bases; bases with no gene match: 8. The CDR3 spells CAISEGPGQGSEAFF. The CDR3 region has the DNA TGTGCCATCAGTGAAGGACCGGGACAGGGCTCTGAAGCTTTCTTT.

This clone was seen a single time. The rearrangement joins TRBV28 to TRBJ1-2; D is uncertain. Trimming stripped 4 bases from V and 8 bases from J, with 20 bases between. The CDR3 runs to 15 residues. Germline values: CDR1 MDHEN, CDR2 SYDVKM. CDR3 loop: CASSSPGGGVGGYTF. Here the CDR3 DNA reads TGTGCCAGCAGTTCCCCCGGTGGAGGCGTGGGGGGCTACACCTTC.

The CDR3 protein is CASRGLTGSQPQHF. In DNA, the CDR3 is TGTGCCAGCAGGGGATTAACAGGGAGTCAGCCCCAGCATTTT. This chain connects TRBV27 to TRBJ1-5; D perhaps matches TRBD1 (6 bases). V lost 6 bases, J lost 6 bases, and 15 bases lay in between. Germline CDR1 and CDR2: MNHEY and SMNVEV (reference sequence). This CDR3 is built from 14 residues.

The chain uses TRBV9 and TRBJ2-2; 7 nucleotides agree with TRBD2. The CDR3 has 18 residues. The germline gives CDR1 SGDLS, CDR2 YYNGEE. The ends lost 0 bases at V and 4 bases at J; junction bases unmatched: 12. The CDR3 DNA follows: TGTGCCAGCAGCGTAGTTGGGGTTGAGGCTAGCGGCACCGGGGAGCTGTTTTTT. Its protein product is CASSVVGVEASGTGELFF.

This chain links TRBV5-8 with TRBJ1-5; 8 nucleotides agree with TRBD1. J was trimmed by 7 bases and V by 0 bases; bases with no gene match: 9. CDR3 length equals 16 residues. The V gene's germline CDR1 is SGHTS and CDR2 YDEGEE. CDR3 nucleotides: TGTGCCAGCAGCTTGGACGGAGGACAGGGAGGCCAGCCCCAGCATTTT. Protein: CASSLDGGQGGQPQHF. Combining the CDR3 with reference TRBV5-8 and TRBJ1-5 gives the whole variable domain EAGVTQSPTHLIKTRGQQATLRCSPISGHTSVYWYQQALGLGLQFLLWYDEGEERNRGNFPPRFSGRQFPNYSSELNVNALELEDSALYLCASSLDGGQGGQPQHFGDGTRLSIL.

The gene calls are TRBV11-2 and TRBJ1-6, with D possibly being TRBD1 (6 bases). This CDR3 has 13 residues. V was pared by 4 bases and J by 10 bases, with 11 bases between. CDR1 and CDR2 (germline): SGHAT, FQNNGV. DNA of the CDR3: TGTGCCAGCAGCTCACAGGGTTCCTCACCCCTCCACTTT. It specifies CASSSQGSSPLHF.

V gene TRBV7-2 combines with J gene TRBJ1-6, with TRBD1 as a possible D gene (5 bases). Trimming left V 5 bases short and J 0 bases short, with 17 bases between. This CDR3 is 18 amino acids long. Germline V gene lookup returns CDR1 SGHTA and CDR2 FQGNSA. CDR3 nucleotides: TGTGCCAGCAGCCCCCAGGGCCGGGTTAACTCCTATAATTCACCCCTCCACTTT. This gives the protein CASSPQGRVNSYNSPLHF.

The chain has TRBV6-5 and TRBJ1-1, with D possibly being TRBD1 (5 bases). Germline V gene sequence: CDR1 MNHEY, CDR2 SVGAGI. CDR3 size: 13 residues. Trimming took 6 bases from V and 4 from J, leaving 12 bases between them. CDR3 DNA sequence: TGTGCCAGCAGCCCGGAAGGGGTCACTGAAGCTTTCTTT. Translation gives CASSPEGVTEAFF.

The CDR3 here is CASSLAGTGGSNQPQHF. The CDR3, as DNA: TGTGCCAGCAGCTTAGCGGGGACAGGAGGGAGCAATCAGCCCCAGCATTTT. The V and J genes are TRBV7-2 and TRBJ1-5; 8 bases agree with TRBD1. Looked up from germline, CDR1 is SGHTA and CDR2 is FQGNSA. The length of the CDR3 is 17 residues. With 0 bases clipped from V and 1 base from J, the junction kept 5 bases outside the gene matches.

The chain carries TRBV12-5 and TRBJ2-7; possibly TRBD1 for D (6 bases). CDR3 length: 14 residues. V was cut by 3 bases and J by 2 bases, with 11 bases left in between. CDR1 LGHNT and CDR2 FRNRAP come from the germline V gene. Here the CDR3 DNA reads TGTGCTAGTGGTTTCGGACAGCCTACCTACGAGCAGTACTTC. This translates into CASGFGQPTYEQYF.

The V gene is TRBV6-5, the J gene TRBJ1-5, with D uncertain. Germline V gives CDR1 MNHEY, CDR2 SVGAGI. Trimming stripped 6 bases from V and 10 bases from J, with 16 bases between. This CDR3 is built from 13 residues. CDR3 DNA sequence: TGTGCCAGCAGCGACTCGCCGTTCGATCCCCAGCATTTT. Protein: CASSDSPFDPQHF.

Only a few counts were recorded for this clone. The J gene is TRBJ2-7, the V gene TRBV10-2, with 8 positions matching TRBD1. Germline V CDR1 and CDR2: WSHSY, SAAADI. There are 13 residues in the CDR3. V gave up 5 bases and J gave up 3 bases; unmatched junction bases: 3. CDR3 residues: CASSSGQGYEQYF. CDR3 coding DNA: TGCGCCAGCAGTAGTGGACAGGGCTACGAGCAGTACTTC.

The chain uses TRBV18 and TRBJ2-7, with 8 positions matching TRBD1. The V gene's germline CDR1 is KGHSH and CDR2 LQKENI. CDR3 size: 12 residues. The V segment lost 3 bases and the J segment 6 bases; nucleotides outside the gene matches: 1. The CDR3 loop is CASSPGQGEQYF. CDR3 DNA sequence: TGTGCCAGCTCACCCGGACAGGGCGAGCAGTACTTC.

The chain couples TRBV19 to TRBJ1-1; D is unresolved. This CDR3 comprises 13 residues. The germline V and J ends were trimmed by 2 bases and 2 bases, with 6 bases remaining between them. Germline V CDR1 and CDR2: LNHDA, SQIVND (reference sequence). CDR3 in DNA: TGTGCCAGTAGTATAACGGTTAACACTGAAGCTTTCTTT. As protein: CASSITVNTEAFF.

This clone was found a few times. The chain combines TRBV2 with TRBJ1-5; D remains unclear. This CDR3 region has 14 residues. Trimming shortened V by 8 bases and J by 1 base, and 12 bases separated the two germline ends. Germline V gene sequence: CDR1 SNHLY, CDR2 FYNNEI. CDR3 sequence reads: CASRPGLSNQPQHF. CDR3 nucleotide sequence: TGTGCCAGCCGCCCCGGACTAAGCAATCAGCCCCAGCATTTT.

V usage is TRBV4-3 and J usage is TRBJ1-3; D remains unclear. V lost 4 bases and J 2 bases, leaving 12 bases between the germline ends. There are 15 residues in the CDR3. Looked up from germline, CDR1 is LGHNA and CDR2 is YSLEER. CDR3 nucleotide sequence: TGCGCCAGCAGCCCCCAAGTGGCAGCTGGAAACACCATATATTTT. As protein: CASSPQVAAGNTIYF.

This rearrangement joins TRBV29-1 to TRBJ1-2, with TRBD1 identical over 7 bases. Trimming removed 3 bases from V and 4 bases from J; junction bases left unmatched: 2. This CDR3 spans 12 amino acids. CDR1 is SQVTM and CDR2 is ANQGSEA in the germline V gene. CDR3 DNA: TGCAGCGTTGACGGGGACAGCTATGGCTACACCTTC. Protein: CSVDGDSYGYTF.

The chain uses TRBV2 and TRBJ2-7, with 11 bases identical to TRBD2. CDR1 is SNHLY and CDR2 is FYNNEI in the germline V gene. The CDR3 length is 14 residues. After removal of 6 bases from V and 3 bases from J, the junction contained 4 bases not matched to a gene. CDR3 region: CASRRLAGNYEQYF. Here the CDR3 DNA reads TGTGCCAGCAGGCGACTAGCGGGGAACTACGAGCAGTACTTC. The whole variable domain, remainder taken from reference TRBV2 and TRBJ2-7, is EPEVTQTPSHQVTQMGQEVILRCVPISNHLYFYWYRQILGQKVEFLVSFYNNEISEKSEIFDDQFSVERPDGSNFTLKIRSTKLEDSAMYFCASRRLAGNYEQYFGPGTRLTVT.

This chain connects TRBV2 to TRBJ2-7; 10 bases match TRBD2. This CDR3 has 17 residues. V dropped 2 bases and J dropped 3; count of bases not matched to a gene: 10. Per germline, CDR1 SNHLY and CDR2 FYNNEI. CDR3 in amino acids: CASSEQLPPSGSYEQYF. DNA of the CDR3: TGTGCCAGCAGTGAACAGTTACCCCCTAGCGGGAGCTACGAGCAGTACTTC.

V is TRBV27 and J is TRBJ2-5; 8 bases match TRBD2. V was clipped by 3 bases and J by 0 bases; unmatched bases: 3. The CDR3 sequence is 15 residues long. Germline V gene sequence: CDR1 MNHEY, CDR2 SMNVEV (reference sequence). The CDR3: CASSLGGGNQETQYF. The CDR3, as DNA: TGTGCCAGCAGTTTGGGCGGGGGGAACCAAGAGACCCAGTACTTC.